These 16 T cell receptor beta chains were all obtained from the same sample, sequenced in a study of shared clonotypes between healthy human individuals. TCRdb's table, derived via immunoSEQ multiplex PCR, lists solely in-frame clones and lacks some. The sample contains approximately 1.9 million clones, just under 95% of which appear only once. Naive CD8 populations comprised CD45RO-negative cells positively selected for CCR7, excluding terminally differentiated effector memory CD45RA+ cells. The sequenced sample consisted of naive CD8+ T cells from PBMCs. Source of these receptors: a man aged 18-30 years in good health. Some clones in this sample may be carry-over from other donors' samples.

This chain links TRBV6-5 with TRBJ1-1; D is unclear. This CDR3 has 14 residues. V dropped 0 bases and J dropped 6 bases, with 11 bases sitting between them. Per the germline V gene, CDR1 is MNHEY and CDR2 is SVGAGI. The CDR3 sequence is CASSYSTGGAEAFF. Written as DNA, the CDR3 is TGTGCCAGCAGTTACTCGACCGGTGGGGCTGAAGCTTTCTTT.

V is TRBV5-1 and J is TRBJ2-1; 10 bases match TRBD2. The germline gives CDR1 SGHRS, CDR2 YFSETQ. This CDR3 has 17 residues. J was trimmed by 4 bases and V by 2 bases; bases with no gene match: 9. CDR3 protein: CASSLLSSGGLYNEQFF. The CDR3 nucleotides are TGCGCCAGCAGCTTACTGTCTAGCGGGGGACTTTACAATGAGCAGTTCTTC.

The chain recombines TRBV9 with TRBJ2-7; no definite D call. Germline V lookup: CDR1 SGDLS, CDR2 YYNGEE. This CDR3 region has 13 residues. V dropped 3 bases and J dropped 0 bases, with 7 bases sitting between them. CDR3 nucleotide sequence: TGTGCCAGCAGCGCTTCGAGCTCCTACGAGCAGTACTTC. Its translation: CASSASSSYEQYF.

The J gene is TRBJ1-2, the V gene TRBV5-1; 8 nucleotides line up with TRBD1. This CDR3 region has 15 residues. The V gene end was trimmed by 4 bases and the J gene end by 0 bases; junction bases not matched to a gene: 5. The V gene's germline CDR1 is SGHRS and CDR2 YFSETQ. CDR3 amino acids: CASSIAQGANYGYTF. Here the CDR3 DNA reads TGCGCCAGCAGCATAGCACAGGGGGCTAACTATGGCTACACCTTC.

This clone was seen once. V is TRBV15 and J is TRBJ1-1; D unclear. The CDR3 consists of 14 residues. Trimming pared 0 bases from V and 6 bases from J, leaving 11 bases between. The germline V gene has CDR1 LNHNV and CDR2 YYDKDF (reference sequence). The CDR3 reads CATSRDRSGSEAFF. In DNA form, the CDR3 reads TGTGCCACCAGCAGAGATCGAAGCGGGTCTGAAGCTTTCTTT.

The chain is built from TRBV5-1 and TRBJ1-4; D not certain. Trimming cost V 4 bases and J 2 bases, with 12 bases left between them. CDR3 size: 15 residues. Germline V gene sequence: CDR1 SGHRS, CDR2 YFSETQ. CDR3 sequence reads: CASSLLGVTNEKLFF. The CDR3 coding sequence is TGCGCCAGCAGCCTGCTCGGGGTCACTAATGAAAAACTGTTTTTT.

The chain links TRBV4-2 to TRBJ2-7; D possibly corresponds to TRBD1 (6 bases). Trimming pared 0 bases from V and 5 bases from J, leaving 14 bases between. This CDR3 region has 15 residues. Germline V gene sequence: CDR1 LGHNA, CDR2 YNFKEQ. The CDR3 protein is CASSQERQATDEQYF. CDR3 bases: TGTGCCAGCAGCCAAGAGAGACAGGCCACCGACGAGCAGTACTTC.

Notes on this clone: The junction shows a germline mismatch at one end, possibly a read error. The rearrangement links TRBV10-2 to TRBJ2-7; D could derive from TRBD1 or TRBD2 (5 bases each). Per germline, CDR1 WSHSY and CDR2 SAAADI. The CDR3 is 13 residues long. The CDR3 sequence is CASLRDPSNEQYF. The CDR3 DNA follows: TGCGCCAGCTTACGGGACCCCTCCAACGAGCAGTACTTC.

The V gene is TRBV6-5, the J gene TRBJ1-1; the D is unclear. The CDR3 totals 15 residues. Germline CDR1 and CDR2: MNHEY and SVGAGI. Trimming cost V 6 bases and J 0 bases, with 14 bases left between them. CDR3 DNA: TGTGCCAGCAGCCAGAGGGCCTCAATGAACACTGAAGCTTTCTTT. It encodes CASSQRASMNTEAFF.

The table lists this clone with a count of one. The chain couples TRBV9 to TRBJ2-1, with 13 bases aligning to TRBD2. This CDR3 comprises 18 residues. CDR1 SGDLS and CDR2 YYNGEE come from the germline V gene. V lost 0 bases, J lost 2 bases, and 5 bases stayed unmatched. CDR3 sequence (DNA): TGTGCCAGCAGCGTAGGAGGGACTAGCGGGAAGCCCTACAATGAGCAGTTCTTC. Translation: CASSVGGTSGKPYNEQFF.

This chain links TRBV6-5 with TRBJ2-7; maybe TRBD2 (6 bases). The CDR3 extends over 14 amino acids. Germline V gene sequence: CDR1 MNHEY, CDR2 SVGAGI. V lost 7 bases and J 5 bases, leaving 18 bases between the germline ends. CDR3 nucleotides: TGTGCCAGCAACACCGCCCGGGAGTCGGACGAGCAGTACTTC. Translated, it gives CASNTARESDEQYF.

The chain combines TRBV6-5 with TRBJ1-4, with 7 bases that match TRBD1. Per the germline V gene, CDR1 is MNHEY and CDR2 is SVGAGI. Trimming took 4 bases from V and 6 from J; bases not matched to a gene: 5. The CDR3 totals 14 residues. In DNA form, the CDR3 reads TGTGCCAGCAGTTGGGACAGCGACGATGAAAAACTGTTTTTT. It is translated as CASSWDSDDEKLFF.

The chain couples TRBV6-5 to TRBJ1-1; D is ambiguous. Germline CDR1 MNHEY, CDR2 SVGAGI. The CDR3 is 13 residues long. V was trimmed by 5 bases and J by 5 bases, leaving 12 bases between them. In DNA form, the CDR3 reads TGTGCCAGCAGTGAAATGCGAGGGACTGAAGCTTTCTTT. As protein: CASSEMRGTEAFF.

The chain is built from TRBV5-1 and TRBJ2-7, with TRBD1 as a possible D gene (6 bases). CDR3 length equals 15 residues. V was trimmed by 10 bases and J by 7 bases, leaving 27 bases between them. Germline V gives CDR1 SGHRS, CDR2 YFSETQ. Written as DNA, the CDR3 is TGCGCCGGAATTAAGGTACAGGGACCCCTGGGAGAGCAGTACTTC. Its translation is CAGIKVQGPLGEQYF.

V and J are TRBV11-2 and TRBJ2-7; possibly TRBD1 or TRBD2 for D (6 bases each). Germline CDR1 and CDR2: SGHAT and FQNNGV. The V end was cut by 5 bases, the J end by 4 bases, with 18 bases between. This CDR3 comprises 15 residues. The CDR3 nucleotides are TGTGCCAGCAGCCAAGGGGGGCGCCTACGGTACGAGCAGTACTTC. Translating gives CASSQGGRLRYEQYF.

This rearrangement joins TRBV28 to TRBJ1-1, with 9 bases aligning to TRBD1. Germline loops: CDR1 MDHEN, CDR2 SYDVKM. The V gene end was trimmed by 5 bases and the J gene end by 0 bases; junction bases not matched to a gene: 7. The CDR3 has 16 residues. DNA for the CDR3: TGTGCCAGCAGTCGGGGGGACAGGGAAATGAACACTGAAGCTTTCTTT. Its translation: CASSRGDREMNTEAFF.